This is a list of T cell receptor beta chains from one sample in a study of T cells in Graves' hyperthyroidism and ophthalmopathy. TCRdb called the multiplex PCR reads again in MiXCR, with one record for every CDR3 protein. The sample comprises approximately 590,000 distinct CDR3 sequences, 15% to 17% of which are singletons, and less than 9.5% rests with the top ten. What was sequenced was blood. The origin of the receptors is a woman younger than 45 with Graves' hyperthyroidism. Each CDR3 is given with its conserved first and last residue. Fields, in order: V gene, clone size, J gene, D gene, CDR3 DNA, CDR3 protein. A D gene is named only where the DNA matches it firmly. Not all rows give a size; the values are once, few, many and, for expanded clones, a class.

>TRBV29-1|few|TRBJ1-2|.
TGCAGCGTCAACGGGGCGGGGGATCCTTATGGCTACACCTTC
CSVNGAGDPYGYTF
>TRBV6-2/TRBV6-3|.|TRBJ1-2|.
TGTGCCACCCTAAAGATTCTGGGTCCCAGGGACAACTACTATGGCTACACCTTC
CATLKILGPRDNYYGYTF
>TRBV7-3|.|TRBJ2-1|TRBD2
TGTGCCAGCAGCGCAACCCCGACTAGCGGGAGTGTCAATAGTGAGCAGTTCTTC
CASSATPTSGSVNSEQFF
>TRBV13|many|TRBJ1-1|.
TGTGCCAGCAGCTTACCTCTGAGTTACACTGAAGCTTTCTTT
CASSLPLSYTEAFF
>TRBV20-1|few|TRBJ2-2|.
TGCAGTGCGGAATACGGGGGCGGGGAGCTGTTTTTT
CSAEYGGGELFF
>TRBV11-1|.|TRBJ2-7|TRBD2
TGTGCCAGCACTTTGAACCCTAGCGGGAGTGGGCACGAGCAGTACTTC
CASTLNPSGSGHEQYF
>TRBV6-1|.|TRBJ2-1|TRBD2
TGTGCCAGCAGAGCTGCACTAGCGGGAAGCGACAATGAGCAGTTCTTC
CASRAALAGSDNEQFF
>TRBV2|many|TRBJ2-7|TRBD2
TGTGCCAGCAGTGAAGGCACTAGCGGATGGGACGAGCAGTACTTC
CASSEGTSGWDEQYF
>TRBV6-1|many|TRBJ2-7|.
TGTGCCAGCAGTATTGCAAGCTCCTACGAGCAGTACTTC
CASSIASSYEQYF
>TRBV6-2/TRBV6-3|.|TRBJ2-7|.
TGTGCCAGCAGCCACGGGGTTGGTGAGCAGTACTTC
CASSHGVGEQYF
>TRBV19|few|TRBJ2-7|TRBD1
TGTGCCAGTTCGGAACAGGGGTCCTACGAGCAGTACTTC
CASSEQGSYEQYF
>TRBV28|many|TRBJ2-1|TRBD2
TGTGCCAGTTATAGCGGGAGCTCCTACAATGAGCAGTTCTTC
CASYSGSSYNEQFF